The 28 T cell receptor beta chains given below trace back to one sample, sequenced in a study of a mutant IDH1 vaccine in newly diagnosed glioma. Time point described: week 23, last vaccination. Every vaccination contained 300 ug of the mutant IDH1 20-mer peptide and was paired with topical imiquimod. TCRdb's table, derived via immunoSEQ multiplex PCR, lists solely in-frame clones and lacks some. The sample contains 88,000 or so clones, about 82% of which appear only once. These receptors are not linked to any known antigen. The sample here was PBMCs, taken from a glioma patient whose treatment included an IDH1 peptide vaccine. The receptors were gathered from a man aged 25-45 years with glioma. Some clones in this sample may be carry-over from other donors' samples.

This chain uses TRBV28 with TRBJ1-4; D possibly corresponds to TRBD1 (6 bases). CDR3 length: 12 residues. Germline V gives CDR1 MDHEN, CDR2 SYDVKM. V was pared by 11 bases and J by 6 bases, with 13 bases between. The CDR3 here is CASGRGYEKLFF. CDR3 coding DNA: TGTGCCTCAGGCAGGGGTTATGAAAAACTGTTTTTT.

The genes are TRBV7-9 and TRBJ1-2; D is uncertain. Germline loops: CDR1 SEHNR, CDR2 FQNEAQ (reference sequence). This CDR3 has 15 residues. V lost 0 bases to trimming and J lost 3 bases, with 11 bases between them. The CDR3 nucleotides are TGTGCCAGCAGCTTAGCGTCGGCGGCTGACTATGGCTACACCTTC. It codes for CASSLASAADYGYTF.

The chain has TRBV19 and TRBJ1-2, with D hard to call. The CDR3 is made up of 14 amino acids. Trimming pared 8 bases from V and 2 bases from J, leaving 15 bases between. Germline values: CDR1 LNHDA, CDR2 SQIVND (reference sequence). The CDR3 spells CASSQVVGNYGYTF. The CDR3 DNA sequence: TGTGCCAGTTCCCAGGTGGTCGGCAACTATGGCTACACCTTC. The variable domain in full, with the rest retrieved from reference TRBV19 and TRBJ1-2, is DGGITQSPKYLFRKEGQNVTLSCEQNLNHDAMYWYRQDPGQGLRLIYYSQIVNDFQKGDIAEGYSVSREKKESFPLTVTSAQKNPTAFYLCASSQVVGNYGYTFGSGTRLTVV.

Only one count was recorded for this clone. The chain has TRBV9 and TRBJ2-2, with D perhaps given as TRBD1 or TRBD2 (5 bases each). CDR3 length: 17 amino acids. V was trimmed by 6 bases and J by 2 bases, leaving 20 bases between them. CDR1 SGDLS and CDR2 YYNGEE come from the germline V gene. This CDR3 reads CASNVPTEGPNTGELFF. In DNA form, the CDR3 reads TGTGCCAGCAACGTCCCGACTGAGGGACCTAACACCGGGGAGCTGTTTTTT.

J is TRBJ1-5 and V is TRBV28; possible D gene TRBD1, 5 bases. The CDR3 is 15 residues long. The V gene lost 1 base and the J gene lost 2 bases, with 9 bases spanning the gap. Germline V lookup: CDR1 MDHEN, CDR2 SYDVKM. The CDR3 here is CASSLFRVGNQPQHF. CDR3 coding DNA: TGTGCCAGCAGTTTATTCAGGGTGGGCAATCAGCCCCAGCATTTT. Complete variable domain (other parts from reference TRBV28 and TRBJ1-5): DVKVTQSSRYLVKRTGEKVFLECVQDMDHENMFWYRQDPGLGLRLIYFSYDVKMKEKGDIPEGYSVSREKKERFSLILESASTNQTSMYLCASSLFRVGNQPQHFGDGTRLSIL.

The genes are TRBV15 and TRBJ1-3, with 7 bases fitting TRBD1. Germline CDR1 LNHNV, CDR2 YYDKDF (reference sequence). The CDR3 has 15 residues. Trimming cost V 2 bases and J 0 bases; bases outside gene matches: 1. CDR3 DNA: TGTGCCACCAGCAGAACAGGGGACTCTGGAAACACCATATATTTT. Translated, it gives CATSRTGDSGNTIYF.

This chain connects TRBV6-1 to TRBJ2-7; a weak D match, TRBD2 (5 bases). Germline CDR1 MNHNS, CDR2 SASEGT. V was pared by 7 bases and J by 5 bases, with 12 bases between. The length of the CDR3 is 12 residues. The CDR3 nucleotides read TGTGCCAGCAAGCGACTACCAAACGAGCAGTACTTC. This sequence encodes CASKRLPNEQYF.

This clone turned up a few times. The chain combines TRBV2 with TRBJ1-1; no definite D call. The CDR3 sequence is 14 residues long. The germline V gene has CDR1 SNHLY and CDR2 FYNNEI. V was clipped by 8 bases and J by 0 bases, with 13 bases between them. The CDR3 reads CASSIGRLNTEAFF. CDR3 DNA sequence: TGTGCCAGCTCCATTGGACGGCTGAACACTGAAGCTTTCTTT.

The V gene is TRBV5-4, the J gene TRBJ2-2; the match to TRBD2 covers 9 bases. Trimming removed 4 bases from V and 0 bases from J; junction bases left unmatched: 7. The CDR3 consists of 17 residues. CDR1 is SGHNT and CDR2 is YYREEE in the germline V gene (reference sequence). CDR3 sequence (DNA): TGTGCCAGCAGCCCCTATAGCGGGAGCGCGAACACCGGGGAGCTGTTTTTT. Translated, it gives CASSPYSGSANTGELFF.

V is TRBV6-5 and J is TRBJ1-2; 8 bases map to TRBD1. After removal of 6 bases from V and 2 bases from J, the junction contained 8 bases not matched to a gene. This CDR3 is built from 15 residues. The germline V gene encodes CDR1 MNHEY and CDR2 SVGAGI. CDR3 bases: TGTGCCAGCAGGAGGGAGACAGGGGTCAACTATGGCTACACCTTC. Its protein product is CASRRETGVNYGYTF.

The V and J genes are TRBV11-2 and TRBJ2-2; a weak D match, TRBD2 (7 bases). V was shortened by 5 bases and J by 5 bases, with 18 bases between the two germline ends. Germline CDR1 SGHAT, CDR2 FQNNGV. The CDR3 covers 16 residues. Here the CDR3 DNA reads TGTGCCAGCAGCATTGGGGGGGGCCGAGGGACCGGGGAGCTGTTTTTT. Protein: CASSIGGGRGTGELFF.

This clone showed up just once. In DNA, the CDR3 is TGCGCCAGCACTCAAGCGGTGGCAGGGAGTCCAACTAATGAAAAACTGTTTTTT. Translated: CASTQAVAGSPTNEKLFF. J is TRBJ1-4 and V is TRBV10-1, with D possibly matching TRBD1 (5 bases). This CDR3 comprises 18 residues. With 7 bases removed from V and 0 bases from J, the gap between germline ends came to 21 bases. Germline values: CDR1 WNHNN, CDR2 SYGVQD (reference sequence).

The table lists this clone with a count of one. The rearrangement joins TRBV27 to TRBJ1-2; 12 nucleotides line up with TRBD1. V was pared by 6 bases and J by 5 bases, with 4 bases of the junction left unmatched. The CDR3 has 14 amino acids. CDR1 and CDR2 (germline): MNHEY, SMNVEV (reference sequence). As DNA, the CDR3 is TGTGCCAGCAGGGGGACAGGGGGCCGGTATGGCTACACCTTC. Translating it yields CASRGTGGRYGYTF.

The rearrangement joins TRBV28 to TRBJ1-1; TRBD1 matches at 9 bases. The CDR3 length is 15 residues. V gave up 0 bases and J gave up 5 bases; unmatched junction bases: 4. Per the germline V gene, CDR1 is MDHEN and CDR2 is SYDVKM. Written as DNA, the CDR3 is TGTGCCAGCAGTTTATGGTTGACAGGGGGAACTGAAGCTTTCTTT. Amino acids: CASSLWLTGGTEAFF.

CDR3 region: CASSLDGQGMYGYTF. For the CDR3, the DNA is TGTGCCAGCAGCTTGGACGGACAGGGCATGTATGGCTACACCTTC. The rearrangement links TRBV5-5 to TRBJ1-2; 8 positions match TRBD1. CDR3 length: 15 amino acids. Germline V gene lookup returns CDR1 SGHKS and CDR2 YYEKEE (reference sequence). With V trimmed by 0 bases and J by 5 bases, 6 bases remained unmatched.

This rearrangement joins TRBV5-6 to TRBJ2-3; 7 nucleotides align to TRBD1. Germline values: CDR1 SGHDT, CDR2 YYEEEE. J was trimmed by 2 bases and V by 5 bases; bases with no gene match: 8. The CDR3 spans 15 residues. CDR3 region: CASSSPGQITDTQYF. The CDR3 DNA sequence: TGTGCCAGCAGTTCGCCGGGACAGATCACAGATACGCAGTATTTT.

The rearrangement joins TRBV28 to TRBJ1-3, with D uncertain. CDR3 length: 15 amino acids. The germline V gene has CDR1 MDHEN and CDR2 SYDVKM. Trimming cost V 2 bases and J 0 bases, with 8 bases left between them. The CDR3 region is CASSLTADSGNTIYF. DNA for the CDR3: TGTGCCAGCAGTTTAACGGCAGACTCTGGAAACACCATATATTTT. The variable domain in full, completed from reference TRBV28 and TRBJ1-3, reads DVKVTQSSRYLVKRTGEKVFLECVQDMDHENMFWYRQDPGLGLRLIYFSYDVKMKEKGDIPEGYSVSREKKERFSLILESASTNQTSMYLCASSLTADSGNTIYFGEGSWLTVV.

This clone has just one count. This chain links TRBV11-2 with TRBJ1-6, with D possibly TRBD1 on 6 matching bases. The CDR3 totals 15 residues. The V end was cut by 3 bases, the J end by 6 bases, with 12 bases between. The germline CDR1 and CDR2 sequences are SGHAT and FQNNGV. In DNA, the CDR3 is TGTGCCAGCAGCTTTTTACGAGGGGGTAATTCACCCCTCCACTTT. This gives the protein CASSFLRGGNSPLHF.

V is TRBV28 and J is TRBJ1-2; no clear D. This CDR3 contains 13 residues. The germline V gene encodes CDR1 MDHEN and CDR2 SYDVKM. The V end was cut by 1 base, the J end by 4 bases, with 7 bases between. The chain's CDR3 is CASSLFSSYGYTF. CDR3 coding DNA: TGTGCCAGCAGTTTATTCAGCAGCTATGGCTACACCTTC.

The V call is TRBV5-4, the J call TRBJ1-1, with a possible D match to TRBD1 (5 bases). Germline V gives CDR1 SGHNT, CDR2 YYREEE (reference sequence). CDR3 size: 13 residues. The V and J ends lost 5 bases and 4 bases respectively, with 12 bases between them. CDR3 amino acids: CASRPTGLTEAFF. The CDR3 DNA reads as TGTGCCAGCAGACCCACGGGGCTCACTGAAGCTTTCTTT.

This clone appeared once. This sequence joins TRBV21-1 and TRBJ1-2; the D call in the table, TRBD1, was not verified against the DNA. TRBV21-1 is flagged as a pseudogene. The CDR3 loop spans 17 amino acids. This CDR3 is CASSQTSGQGLGYGYTF. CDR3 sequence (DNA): TGTGCCAGCAGCCAAACCTCCGGACAGGGTCTTGGCTATGGCTACACCTTC.

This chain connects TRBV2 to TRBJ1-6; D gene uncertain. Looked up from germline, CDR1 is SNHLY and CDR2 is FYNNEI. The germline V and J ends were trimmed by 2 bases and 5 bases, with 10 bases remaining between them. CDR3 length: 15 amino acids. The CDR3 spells CASSEFLLDNSPLHF. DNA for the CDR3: TGTGCCAGCAGTGAATTTTTACTCGATAATTCACCCCTCCACTTT.

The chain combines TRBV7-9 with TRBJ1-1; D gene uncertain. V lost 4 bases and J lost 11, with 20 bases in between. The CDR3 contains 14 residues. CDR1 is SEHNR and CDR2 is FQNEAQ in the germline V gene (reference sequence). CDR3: CASSSQGSAIPAFF. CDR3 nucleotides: TGTGCCAGCAGCTCACAAGGGTCGGCGATCCCCGCTTTCTTT.

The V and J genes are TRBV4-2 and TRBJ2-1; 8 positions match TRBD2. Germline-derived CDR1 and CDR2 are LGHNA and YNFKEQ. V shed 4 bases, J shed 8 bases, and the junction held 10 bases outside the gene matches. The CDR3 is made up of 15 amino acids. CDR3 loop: CASSREGTREDEQFF. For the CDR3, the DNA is TGTGCCAGCAGCCGGGAGGGGACTAGAGAAGATGAGCAGTTCTTC.

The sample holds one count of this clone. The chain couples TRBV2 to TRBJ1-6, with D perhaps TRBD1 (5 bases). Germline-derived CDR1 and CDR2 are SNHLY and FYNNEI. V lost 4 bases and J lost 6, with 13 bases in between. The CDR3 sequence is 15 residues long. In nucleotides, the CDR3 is TGTGCCAGCAGTGCCCCCGCGGGGGGTAATTCACCCCTCCACTTT. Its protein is CASSAPAGGNSPLHF. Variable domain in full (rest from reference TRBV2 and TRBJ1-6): EPEVTQTPSHQVTQMGQEVILRCVPISNHLYFYWYRQILGQKVEFLVSFYNNEISEKSEIFDDQFSVERPDGSNFTLKIRSTKLEDSAMYFCASSAPAGGNSPLHFGNGTRLTVT.

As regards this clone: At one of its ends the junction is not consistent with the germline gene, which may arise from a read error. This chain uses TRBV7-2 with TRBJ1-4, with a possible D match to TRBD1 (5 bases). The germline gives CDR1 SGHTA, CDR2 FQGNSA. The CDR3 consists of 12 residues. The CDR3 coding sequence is TGTGCCAGCAGCTTAGGTCCGGGACGTCCTATTTTT. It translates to CASSLGPGRPIF.

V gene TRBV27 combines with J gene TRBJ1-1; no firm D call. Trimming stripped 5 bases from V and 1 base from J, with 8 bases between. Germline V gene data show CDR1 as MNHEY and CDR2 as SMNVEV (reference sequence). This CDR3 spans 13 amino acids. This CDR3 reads CASSETGNTEAFF. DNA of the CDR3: TGTGCCAGCAGTGAGACGGGGAACACTGAAGCTTTCTTT.

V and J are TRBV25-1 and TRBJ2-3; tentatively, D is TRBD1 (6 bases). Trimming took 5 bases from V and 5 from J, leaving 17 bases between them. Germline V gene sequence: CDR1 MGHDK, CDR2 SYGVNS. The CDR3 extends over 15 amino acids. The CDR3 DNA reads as TGTGCCAGCAGTCAGGCCGGACAGAACAGAGATACGCAGTATTTT. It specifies CASSQAGQNRDTQYF.